This TCR beta chain was sequenced in a study of breast tumors, draining lymph nodes, adjacent tissues. Whole-study findings and limits: Compared with lymph nodes, tumors were less diverse; compared with nontumor tissue, more. Most tumor T cells seemingly derive from lymph node, then expand in tumor. The lymph node origin of tumor T cells was framed as consistent with a hypothesis, not demonstrated. Compared with basal-like, luminal-like tumors shared significantly more repertoire with nontumor tissue.

TCRdb recomputed calls from the multiplex PCR reads with MiXCR, one row per CDR3 protein. The table has around 140,000 distinct CDR3 sequences, less than 35% seen once. Per germline, CDR1 DFQATT and CDR2 SNEGSKA (reference sequence). The V gene lost 0 bases and the J gene lost 4 bases, with 6 bases spanning the gap. The CDR3 covers 12 residues. Details on this clonotype: Its target is unknown.

Samples came from axillary lymph nodes draining the breast cancer. The chain uses TRBV20-1 and TRBJ1-1; D not certain. This clonotype originated in a female donor with breast cancer. Some clones in this sample may be carry-over from other donors' samples. The specimen was axillary lymph node tissue. The CDR3 reads CSARDQSTEAFF. CDR3 in DNA: TGCAGTGCTAGAGACCAGAGCACTGAAGCTTTCTTT.